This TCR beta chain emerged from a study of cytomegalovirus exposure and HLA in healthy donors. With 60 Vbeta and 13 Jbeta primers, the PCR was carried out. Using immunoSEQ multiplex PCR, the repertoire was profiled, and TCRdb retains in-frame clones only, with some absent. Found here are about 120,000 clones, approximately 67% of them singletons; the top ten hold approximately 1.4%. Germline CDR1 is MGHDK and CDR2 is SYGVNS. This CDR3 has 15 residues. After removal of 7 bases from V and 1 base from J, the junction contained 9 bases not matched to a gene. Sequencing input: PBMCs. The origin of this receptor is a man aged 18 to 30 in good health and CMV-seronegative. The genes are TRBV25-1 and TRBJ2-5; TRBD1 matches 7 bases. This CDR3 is CASTPGDRVQETQYF. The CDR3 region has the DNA TGTGCCAGCACCCCCGGAGACAGGGTCCAAGAGACCCAGTACTTC.